Listed here are 11 T cell receptor beta chains from one sample, sequenced in a study of post-analysis software for immune sequencing data. Study observations and caveats: Elevated frequency relative to controls characterized about 5 TRBV segments in patients, TRBV5-6, TRBV5-1 and TRBV20-1 among them.

Every TCR beta cDNA library bore unique molecular identifiers. TCRdb ran MiXCR on the PCR reads and lists one entry per CDR3 protein. This sample has approximately 630,000 distinct CDR3 sequences; roughly three fifths occur once, and the top ten carry 11%. Antigen specificity for these receptors is unknown. The sequenced sample consisted of blood. These receptors were taken from a girl aged 2-10 years with multiple sclerosis.

The V and J genes are TRBV7-2 and TRBJ2-7; a possible D gene is TRBD1 (5 bases). Germline CDR1 reads SGHTA; CDR2 reads FQGNSA. The V end was cut by 1 base, the J end by 6 bases, with 10 bases between. This CDR3 spans 13 amino acids. The CDR3 DNA reads TGTGCCAGCAGCTTAGATGTCCAGGGCGAGCAGTACTTC. This translates into CASSLDVQGEQYF. Based on the CDR3 plus reference TRBV7-2 and TRBJ2-7, the full variable domain is GAGVSQSPSNKVTEKGKDVELRCDPISGHTALYWYRQSLGQGLEFLIYFQGNSAPDKSGLPSDRFSAERTGGSVSTLTIQRTQQEDSAVYLCASSLDVQGEQYFGPGTRLTVT.

In nucleotides, the CDR3 is TGTGCCAGCAGCGCCCCCGGGACAGGGCGGGGTGAGCAGTTCTTC. This encodes CASSAPGTGRGEQFF. The rearrangement uses TRBV9 and TRBJ2-1; 9 positions agree with TRBD1. The CDR3 sequence is 15 residues long. With 3 bases clipped from V and 9 bases from J, the junction kept 10 bases outside the gene matches. The germline gives CDR1 SGDLS, CDR2 YYNGEE.

To note about this clonotype: The junction departs from germline at one end; a sequencing error may be responsible. The rearrangement joins TRBV12-3 or TRBV12-4 to TRBJ2-3; D not certain. The CDR3 is 12 residues long. Written as DNA, the CDR3 is TGTGCCAGCAGTTTCATAATTGATACGCGGTATTTT. Its translation: CASSFIIDTRYF.

This clonotype was observed a handful of times. The chain has TRBV20-1 and TRBJ2-7; D is possibly TRBD1 (6 bases). The CDR3 loop spans 14 amino acids. CDR1 and CDR2 from the germline V gene are DFQATT and SNEGSKA (reference sequence). The V end was cut by 0 bases, the J end by 0 bases, with 9 bases between. The CDR3 sequence: CSARDTGSSYEQYF. The CDR3 DNA sequence: TGCAGTGCTAGAGATACAGGGAGCTCCTACGAGCAGTACTTC.

This chain joins TRBV6-2 or TRBV6-3 and TRBJ1-5; weak D call: TRBD1 (5 bases). The V end lost 8 bases, the J end lost 3 bases, and 11 bases lay between the germline ends. The germline V gene has CDR1 MNHEY and CDR2 SVGEGT. This CDR3 is built from 13 residues. CDR3 nucleotides: TGTGCCAGCCTTCCAGGGATCAATCAGCCCCAGCATTTT. Translated, it gives CASLPGINQPQHF.

The chain is built from TRBV6-5 and TRBJ2-1; D is perhaps TRBD1 or TRBD2 (6 bases each). The CDR3 runs 17 residues. The ends were cut back, 4 bases at V and 2 bases at J, with 18 bases in the middle. Germline CDR1 and CDR2: MNHEY and SVGAGI. This CDR3 is CASSWGAPGLPYNEQFF. CDR3 nucleotides: TGTGCCAGCAGTTGGGGGGCTCCAGGACTCCCCTACAATGAGCAGTTCTTC.

The chain recombines TRBV30 with TRBJ2-3; 9 bases align to TRBD2. V was clipped by 2 bases and J by 0 bases; unmatched bases: 3. There are 15 residues in the CDR3. Germline CDR1 is GTSNPN and CDR2 is SVGIG (reference sequence). CDR3 coding DNA: TGTGCCTGGAGTTCTACTAGCGGGAGCACAGATACGCAGTATTTT. Protein: CAWSSTSGSTDTQYF.

The rearrangement joins TRBV5-6 to TRBJ1-1, with D unclear. Trimming shortened V by 4 bases and J by 1 base, and 14 bases separated the two germline ends. The CDR3 is 15 residues long. The germline V gene encodes CDR1 SGHDT and CDR2 YYEEEE. The CDR3 coding sequence is TGTGCCAGCAGCCCACTCCCGGACGGGAACACTGAAGCTTTCTTT. Amino acid sequence: CASSPLPDGNTEAFF.

The V call is TRBV7-6, the J call TRBJ2-7, with 8 bases that match TRBD1. V gave up 5 bases and J gave up 2 bases; unmatched junction bases: 20. This CDR3 has 19 residues. Germline values: CDR1 SGHVS, CDR2 FNYEAQ. DNA for the CDR3: TGTGCCAGCAGCCCCCAAAAGCGGCCGGTTTACAGGGGGACCTACGAGCAGTACTTC. Its translation: CASSPQKRPVYRGTYEQYF.

The chain is built from TRBV7-6 and TRBJ2-1; 10 bases match TRBD2. The junction had 5 bases not matched to a gene; V was cut back by 0 bases and J by 0 bases. This CDR3 region has 18 residues. Germline assignment: CDR1 SGHVS and CDR2 FNYEAQ. DNA of the CDR3: TGTGCCAGCAGCTTAGCTGTGACTAGCGGGTACTCCTACAATGAGCAGTTCTTC. This sequence encodes CASSLAVTSGYSYNEQFF. The full variable domain, completed using reference TRBV7-6 and TRBJ2-1, is GAGVSQSPRYKVTKRGQDVALRCDPISGHVSLYWYRQALGQGPEFLTYFNYEAQQDKSGLPNDRFSAERPEGSISTLTIQRTEQRDSAMYRCASSLAVTSGYSYNEQFFGPGTRLTVL.

The J gene is TRBJ2-3, the V gene TRBV5-1; D might be TRBD1 (6 bases). Per germline, CDR1 SGHRS and CDR2 YFSETQ. The CDR3 extends over 14 amino acids. V was shortened by 2 bases and J by 2 bases, with 9 bases between the two germline ends. CDR3 coding DNA: TGCGCCAGCAGCTTTAGGACAGCCACAGATACGCAGTATTTT. Translation gives CASSFRTATDTQYF.